This T cell receptor (beta chain) was documented in a study of blood T cell repertoires in COVID-19. Only in-frame clones appear in the TCRdb table, and some are missing; sequencing was by immunoSEQ multiplex PCR. This table holds a few hundred thousand clones, about 91% found once. The V segment lost 6 bases and the J segment 5 bases; nucleotides outside the gene matches: 2. Germline values: CDR1 LGHDT, CDR2 YNNKEL (reference sequence). This CDR3 is 13 amino acids long. The V and J genes are TRBV3-1 (or the pseudogene TRBV3-2) and TRBJ1-4; TRBD1 matches 8 bases. Source material: peripheral blood. This clonotype was obtained from a woman between 45 and 60 years old with COVID-19, enrolled during active disease. The CDR3 bases are TGTGCCAGCAGGGCAGGGGGCAATGAAAAACTGTTTTTT. This translates into CASRAGGNEKLFF.